Following are 32 T cell receptor beta chains from one sample sequenced in a study of blood T cells in healthy people across ages. The use of a sample-barcoded 5' primer and a J-beta primer mix characterized a second PCR of roughly 6 to 11 cycles. TCRdb reanalysed the 5' RACE reads using MiXCR and keeps one entry per CDR3 protein. The sample contains hundreds of thousands of distinct CDR3 sequences, about 50% of which appear only once. Specimen: blood. The receptors originated from a woman at least 80 years old in good health.

This clonotype has just a few counts. The chain has TRBV7-2 and TRBJ2-3; a weak D match, TRBD2 (5 bases). Germline V gene data show CDR1 as SGHTA and CDR2 as FQGNSA. The CDR3 loop spans 14 amino acids. V lost 5 bases to trimming and J lost 6 bases, with 15 bases between them. The CDR3 DNA reads TGTGCCAGCAGCCCCCGGAGGCCAGTGGATACGCAGTATTTT. It encodes CASSPRRPVDTQYF.

This clonotype showed up just a few times. The V and J genes are TRBV27 and TRBJ1-5; TRBD1 is a possible D gene (6 bases). Germline loops: CDR1 MNHEY, CDR2 SMNVEV (reference sequence). V shed 2 bases and J shed 0 bases, with 11 bases lying between them. The CDR3 sequence is 16 residues long. For the CDR3, the DNA is TGTGCCAGCAGTTTAGAAGGGACAACTAGCAATCAGCCCCAGCATTTT. Translating it yields CASSLEGTTSNQPQHF.

As regards this clonotype: This may arise from a read error, as a much more abundant clone is one base away. CDR3 protein: CATSDVYSGSLFKETQYF. As DNA, the CDR3 is TGTGCCACCAGTGATGTGTACTCGGGGAGTCTGTTCAAGGAGACCCAGTACTTC. The chain couples TRBV24-1 to TRBJ2-5; a possible D gene is TRBD2 (5 bases). Deletions cut 3 bases from V and 5 bases from J, with 24 bases between. CDR1 is KGHDR and CDR2 is SFDVKD in the germline V gene. The CDR3 covers 18 residues.

CDR3 region: CASSWGGENTIYF. The CDR3 coding sequence is TGTGCCAGCAGCTGGGGGGGAGAAAACACCATATATTTT. The chain carries TRBV7-2 and TRBJ1-3; D may be TRBD1 (5 bases). V was shortened by 4 bases and J by 6 bases, with 10 bases between the two germline ends. The CDR3 spans 13 residues. From germline, CDR1 is SGHTA and CDR2 FQGNSA.

V and J are TRBV12-3 or TRBV12-4 and TRBJ2-7; 7 nucleotides agree with TRBD1. J lost 6 bases, V lost 1 base, and 9 bases had no gene match. The CDR3 loop spans 15 amino acids. CDR3 sequence reads: CASSLGTTGPREQYF. The CDR3 bases are TGTGCCAGCAGTTTAGGCACGACAGGGCCCCGCGAGCAGTACTTC.

This clonotype occurred a few times. The rearrangement uses TRBV30 and TRBJ2-1; no clear D. V was cut by 3 bases and J by 4 bases, with 7 bases left in between. The germline V gene encodes CDR1 GTSNPN and CDR2 SVGIG (reference sequence). This CDR3 spans 12 amino acids. CDR3 protein: CAWRVQYNEQFF. Here the CDR3 DNA reads TGTGCCTGGAGGGTTCAGTACAATGAGCAGTTCTTC.

Points on this clonotype: A clone one base away is much larger, so this may be a read error. The V and J genes are TRBV3-1 and TRBJ2-1; no reliable D call. The better agreement between TRBJ2-7 and the DNA end casts doubt on the J call. This CDR3 is 11 amino acids long. Germline V CDR1 and CDR2: LGHDT, YNNKEL (reference sequence). In nucleotides, the CDR3 is TGTGCCGGCAGCCAAGTAAGCGAGCAGTACTTC. It translates to CAGSQVSEQYF.

The chain carries TRBV7-2 and TRBJ2-3; D is ambiguous. From germline, CDR1 is SGHTA and CDR2 FQGNSA. V lost 1 base to trimming and J lost 7 bases, with 12 bases between them. CDR3 length: 14 amino acids. The CDR3 nucleotides are TGTGCCAGCAGCTTAGGGTCCGTCGGAAATACGCAGTATTTT. Translated, it gives CASSLGSVGNTQYF.

The V gene is TRBV29-1, the J gene TRBJ2-5; possibly TRBD2 for D (6 bases). The CDR3 sequence is 11 residues long. V was pared by 3 bases and J by 11 bases, with 13 bases between. Germline CDR1 is SQVTM and CDR2 is ANQGSEA. CDR3 sequence reads: CSVEEGNEQYF. The CDR3 DNA sequence: TGCAGCGTTGAGGAGGGCAATGAGCAGTACTTC.

Ten or more counts support this clonotype. The V call is TRBV6-1, the J call TRBJ2-7; D possibly corresponds to TRBD1 (6 bases). V lost 7 bases, J lost 3 bases, and 10 bases lay in between. Looked up from germline, CDR1 is MNHNS and CDR2 is SASEGT. The CDR3 loop spans 12 amino acids. The CDR3 nucleotides read TGTGCCAGCACCGGACAGATCTACGAGCAGTACTTC. This codes for CASTGQIYEQYF.

Worth noting for this clonotype: This may be a read error, as it is one base from a much larger clone. The chain is built from TRBV29-1 and TRBJ2-1, with D perhaps TRBD1 (5 bases). CDR1 is SQVTM, CDR2 ANQGSEA, per germline. CDR3 length equals 13 residues. Deletions cut 3 bases from V and 13 bases from J, with 19 bases between. DNA of the CDR3: TGCAGCGTTGAGGGGCAGATTCAAGAGACCCAGTTCTTC. Translating gives CSVEGQIQETQFF.

At least ten counts were recorded for this clonotype. The chain joins TRBV20-1 to TRBJ2-1; 7 nucleotides match TRBD2. The germline V gene encodes CDR1 DFQATT and CDR2 SNEGSKA (reference sequence). The CDR3 covers 18 residues. The V segment lost 0 bases and the J segment 8 bases; nucleotides outside the gene matches: 19. The CDR3 spells CSARDFRRSAGAVDEQFF. The CDR3 DNA reads TGCAGTGCTAGAGATTTCCGGCGTAGCGCGGGAGCTGTCGATGAGCAGTTCTTC.

This clonotype showed up just once. This chain joins TRBV30 and TRBJ2-6; the D gene is possibly TRBD2 (5 bases). The V end lost 6 bases, the J end lost 3 bases, and 6 bases lay between the germline ends. In germline, CDR1 is GTSNPN, CDR2 SVGIG (reference sequence). This CDR3 region has 12 residues. CDR3 DNA sequence: TGTGCCTGCGGGGTTGGGGCCAACGTCCTGACTTTC. This gives the protein CACGVGANVLTF.

The chain uses TRBV6-1 and TRBJ2-5; no reliable D call. The DNA end is more similar to TRBJ2-7, so the J call may be wrong. The CDR3 consists of 15 residues. Germline values: CDR1 MNHNS, CDR2 SASEGT. Here the CDR3 reads CASSEAVGIPYEQYF. The CDR3, as DNA: TGTGCCAGCAGTGAAGCCGTCGGCATACCCTACGAGCAGTACTTC.

The rearrangement uses TRBV29-1 and TRBJ2-1; D is perhaps TRBD1 (6 bases). The V gene lost 5 bases and the J gene lost 2 bases, with 19 bases spanning the gap. CDR1 SQVTM and CDR2 ANQGSEA come from the germline V gene. The CDR3 loop spans 16 amino acids. The CDR3 DNA is TGCAGCGTTTGGATTAGTAGGGGGAATCCCTACAATGAGCAGTTCTTC. Residues: CSVWISRGNPYNEQFF.

The rearrangement uses TRBV10-3 and TRBJ2-3; the match to TRBD2 covers 7 bases. Per the germline V gene, CDR1 is ENHRY and CDR2 is SYGVKD. This CDR3 spans 14 amino acids. Germline trimming cut 6 bases from V and 1 base from J; bases unmatched to any gene: 4. CDR3 region: CAIRPTSGTDTQYF. The CDR3, as DNA: TGTGCCATCAGGCCAACTAGCGGCACAGATACGCAGTATTTT.

V gene TRBV29-1 combines with J gene TRBJ2-1; D not certain. This CDR3 has 11 residues. The germline gives CDR1 SQVTM, CDR2 ANQGSEA. V lost 7 bases, J lost 8 bases, and 12 bases lay in between. CDR3 region: CSALWSHEQFF. CDR3 bases: TGCAGCGCCTTATGGTCCCATGAGCAGTTCTTC.

This chain connects TRBV20-1 to TRBJ2-5, with 9 bases identical to TRBD1. The CDR3 is 15 amino acids. CDR1 and CDR2 from the germline V gene are DFQATT and SNEGSKA (reference sequence). The J segment lost 4 bases and the V segment lost 3 bases, leaving 9 bases of the junction unmatched. The CDR3, as DNA: TGCAGTGCTAGCCCCGGGACAGGGAGCCGAGAGACCCAGTACTTC. Translating it yields CSASPGTGSRETQYF.

The chain recombines TRBV7-9 with TRBJ1-1; TRBD1 matches at 7 bases. V dropped 8 bases and J dropped 6; count of bases not matched to a gene: 12. CDR1 and CDR2 (germline): SEHNR, FQNEAQ (reference sequence). The CDR3 consists of 14 residues. CDR3 loop: CASRSQGEGAEAFF. The CDR3, as DNA: TGTGCCAGCCGTTCTCAGGGGGAGGGTGCTGAAGCTTTCTTT.

In this sample, this clonotype turned up many times. The CDR3 sequence: CASSYGGWGGTDTQYF. In DNA, the CDR3 is TGTGCCAGCAGCTACGGGGGCTGGGGGGGAACAGATACGCAGTATTTT. The chain combines TRBV7-6 with TRBJ2-3, with D perhaps TRBD2 (7 bases). There are 16 residues in the CDR3. The ends were cut back, 4 bases at V and 3 bases at J, with 17 bases in the middle. CDR1 is SGHVS, CDR2 FNYEAQ, per germline.

This clonotype has a count of ten or more. CDR3 residues: CAIKRSGSYEQYF. The DNA of the CDR3 is TGTGCTATCAAAAGGAGCGGCTCCTACGAGCAGTACTTC. This rearrangement joins TRBV27 to TRBJ2-7; maybe TRBD2 (5 bases). The germline V gene encodes CDR1 MNHEY and CDR2 SMNVEV (reference sequence). The CDR3 runs 13 residues.

This clonotype has ten or more counts. The CDR3 loop is CAISVSTYEQYF. For the CDR3, the DNA is TGTGCCATCAGTGTTAGTACCTACGAGCAGTACTTC. The V and J genes are TRBV10-3 and TRBJ2-7; no clear D. Germline V lookup: CDR1 ENHRY, CDR2 SYGVKD. The ends were cut back, 4 bases at V and 2 bases at J, with 6 bases in the middle. This CDR3 contains 12 residues.

The V call is TRBV6-5, the J call TRBJ1-6; D remains unclear. The V end lost 6 bases, the J end lost 4 bases, and 10 bases lay between the germline ends. Germline lookup yields CDR1 MNHEY and CDR2 SVGAGI. This CDR3 has 14 amino acids. For the CDR3, the DNA is TGTGCCAGCAGAAGTCACAGTTATAATTCACCCCTCCACTTT. This codes for CASRSHSYNSPLHF.

The chain recombines TRBV29-1 with TRBJ2-5; D not certain. Trimming took off 2 bases at V and 5 bases at J, with 9 bases between the two ends. The CDR3 is 12 residues long. Germline CDR1 and CDR2: SQVTM and ANQGSEA. The CDR3 region is CSVERRDETQYF. CDR3 coding DNA: TGCAGCGTTGAAAGACGCGACGAGACCCAGTACTTC. The entire variable domain, with the rest obtained from reference TRBV29-1 and TRBJ2-5, is as follows: SAVISQKPSRDICQRGTSLTIQCQVDSQVTMMFWYRQQPGQSLTLIATANQGSEATYESGFVIDKFPISRPNLTFSTLTVSNMSPEDSSIYLCSVERRDETQYFGPGTRLLVL.

As regards this clonotype: Germline and junction disagree at one end, which may indicate a read error. The rearrangement links TRBV5-1 to TRBJ1-4, with D possibly TRBD1 on 5 matching bases. Germline assignment: CDR1 SGHRS and CDR2 YFSETQ. This CDR3 contains 14 residues. The CDR3 loop reads CASARTITKEKLFF. CDR3 sequence (DNA): TGCGCCAGCGCCCGGACAATAACTAAGGAAAAACTGTTTTTT.

This clonotype was recorded many times. DNA for the CDR3: TGTGCCAGCAGTGGGAAGCGACTCCCATTGAGGAATGAGCAGTTCTTC. Translating gives CASSGKRLPLRNEQFF. The V call is TRBV2, the J call TRBJ2-1; D call uncertain. Trimming shortened V by 4 bases and J by 7 bases, and 20 bases separated the two germline ends. There are 16 residues in the CDR3. Germline V lookup: CDR1 SNHLY, CDR2 FYNNEI.

The chain has TRBV14 and TRBJ1-1, with D tentatively TRBD1 (6 bases). Germline V gives CDR1 SGHDN, CDR2 FVKESK. This CDR3 has 17 amino acids. The V and J ends lost 4 bases and 5 bases respectively, with 23 bases between them. This chain's CDR3 is CASSPSGGAGSETEAFF. DNA for the CDR3: TGTGCCAGCAGCCCTTCCGGGGGCGCAGGCTCGGAGACTGAAGCTTTCTTT.

With regard to this clonotype: With a much larger clone just one base away, this may be a read error. The chain is built from TRBV9 and TRBJ2-1; D uncertain. V was pared by 3 bases and J by 6 bases, with 10 bases between. The CDR3 loop spans 13 amino acids. Germline CDR1 is SGDLS and CDR2 is YYNGEE. The CDR3 spells CASSGDTGNEQFF. CDR3 sequence (DNA): TGTGCCAGCAGCGGAGATACGGGCAATGAGCAGTTCTTC.

The V call is TRBV7-9, the J call TRBJ2-3; D is perhaps TRBD2 (5 bases). The CDR3 loop spans 17 amino acids. Trimming took 1 base from V and 4 from J, leaving 18 bases between them. Germline lookup yields CDR1 SEHNR and CDR2 FQNEAQ (reference sequence). The CDR3 reads CASSLGHDYSWADTQYF. The DNA for the CDR3 is TGTGCCAGCAGCTTAGGCCACGACTACTCTTGGGCAGATACGCAGTATTTT.

This clonotype was seen a few times. This chain joins TRBV28 and TRBJ2-7, with 7 bases matching TRBD1. V lost 0 bases, J lost 2 bases, and 7 bases stayed unmatched. In germline, CDR1 is MDHEN, CDR2 SYDVKM. The CDR3 is made up of 16 amino acids. CDR3 protein: CASSLWTGRPPYEQYF. The DNA of the CDR3 is TGTGCCAGCAGTTTATGGACAGGGAGACCTCCCTACGAGCAGTACTTC.

A note on this clonotype: One junction end disagrees with the germline gene, perhaps due to a read error. The J gene is TRBJ1-4, the V gene TRBV20-1; D remains unclear. CDR1 is DFQATT, CDR2 SNEGSKA, per germline (reference sequence). The CDR3 has 12 amino acids. This chain's CDR3 is CSTRGAEEKLFF. Written as DNA, the CDR3 is TGCAGTACTAGAGGTGCGGAAGAAAAACTGTTTTTT.

The chain carries TRBV29-1 and TRBJ2-7; D uncertain. The CDR3 contains 15 residues. The germline V gene has CDR1 SQVTM and CDR2 ANQGSEA. V was clipped by 1 base and J by 3 bases, with 16 bases between them. The CDR3 loop is CSVEGVVGEGYEQYF. CDR3 nucleotide sequence: TGCAGCGTTGAAGGAGTGGTAGGTGAAGGCTACGAGCAGTACTTC.